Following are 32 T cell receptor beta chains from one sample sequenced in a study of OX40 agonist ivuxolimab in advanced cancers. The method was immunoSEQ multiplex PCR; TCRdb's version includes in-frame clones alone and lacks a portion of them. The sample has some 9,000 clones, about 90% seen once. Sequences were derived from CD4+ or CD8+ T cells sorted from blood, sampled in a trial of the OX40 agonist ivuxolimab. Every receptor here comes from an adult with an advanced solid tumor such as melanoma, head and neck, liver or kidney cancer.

The CDR3 spells CASSLDGDSGANVLTF. CDR3 nucleotides: TGCGCCAGCAGCTTGGACGGGGACTCTGGGGCCAACGTCCTGACTTTC. This sequence joins TRBV5-1 and TRBJ2-6; D may be TRBD2 (5 bases). Looked up from germline, CDR1 is SGHRS and CDR2 is YFSETQ. The CDR3 loop spans 16 amino acids. V dropped 0 bases and J dropped 0 bases, with 7 bases sitting between them.

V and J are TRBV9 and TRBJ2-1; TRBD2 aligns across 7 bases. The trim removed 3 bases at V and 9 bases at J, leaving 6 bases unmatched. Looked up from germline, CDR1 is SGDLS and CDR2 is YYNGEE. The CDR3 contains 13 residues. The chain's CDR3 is CASSGGGFAEQFF. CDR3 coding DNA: TGTGCCAGCAGCGGGGGAGGGTTTGCTGAGCAGTTCTTC.

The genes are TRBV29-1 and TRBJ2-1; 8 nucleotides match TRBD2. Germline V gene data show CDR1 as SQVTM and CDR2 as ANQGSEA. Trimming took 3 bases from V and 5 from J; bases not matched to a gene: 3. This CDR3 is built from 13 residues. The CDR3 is CSVDSGGHNEQFF. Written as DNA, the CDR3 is TGCAGCGTTGACAGCGGGGGACACAATGAGCAGTTCTTC.

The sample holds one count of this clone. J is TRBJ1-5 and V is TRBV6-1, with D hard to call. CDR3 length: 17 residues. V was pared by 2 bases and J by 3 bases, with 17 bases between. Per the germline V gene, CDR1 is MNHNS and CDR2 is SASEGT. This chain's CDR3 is CASSEFGRQVVNQPQHF. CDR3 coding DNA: TGTGCCAGCAGTGAATTTGGGAGGCAGGTGGTCAATCAGCCCCAGCATTTT.

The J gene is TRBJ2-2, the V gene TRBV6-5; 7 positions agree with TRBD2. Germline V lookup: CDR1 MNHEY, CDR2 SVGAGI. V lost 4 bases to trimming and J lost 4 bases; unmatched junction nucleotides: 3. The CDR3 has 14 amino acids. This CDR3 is CASSSTSSTGELFF. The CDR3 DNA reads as TGTGCCAGCAGTTCGACTAGCAGCACCGGGGAGCTGTTTTTT.

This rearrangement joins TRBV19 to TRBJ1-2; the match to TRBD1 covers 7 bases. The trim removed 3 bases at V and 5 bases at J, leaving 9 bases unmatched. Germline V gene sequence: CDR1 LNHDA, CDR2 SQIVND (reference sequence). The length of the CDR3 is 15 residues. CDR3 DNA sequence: TGTGCCAGTAGTATGGACGGACAGGCGGGGTATGGCTACACCTTC. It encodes CASSMDGQAGYGYTF.

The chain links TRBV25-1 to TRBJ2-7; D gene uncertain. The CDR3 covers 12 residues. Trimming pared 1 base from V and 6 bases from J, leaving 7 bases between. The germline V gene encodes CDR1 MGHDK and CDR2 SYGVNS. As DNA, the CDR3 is TGTGCCAGCAGTGAATTATGGGGCGAGCAGTACTTC. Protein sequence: CASSELWGEQYF.

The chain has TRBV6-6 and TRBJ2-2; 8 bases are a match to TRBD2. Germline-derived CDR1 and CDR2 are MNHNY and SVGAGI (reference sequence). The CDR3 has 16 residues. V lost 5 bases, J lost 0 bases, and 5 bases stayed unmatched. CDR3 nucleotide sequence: TGTGCCAGCAGTAATGGAGCGGGGGCGAACACCGGGGAGCTGTTTTTT. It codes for CASSNGAGANTGELFF.

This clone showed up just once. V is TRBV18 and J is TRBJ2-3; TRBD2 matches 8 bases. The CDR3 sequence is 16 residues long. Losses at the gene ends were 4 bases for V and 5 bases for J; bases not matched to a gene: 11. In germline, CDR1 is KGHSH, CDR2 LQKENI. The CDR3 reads CASSLGSGRGGDTQYF. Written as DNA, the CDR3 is TGTGCCAGCTCACTGGGAAGCGGGAGAGGAGGAGATACGCAGTATTTT.

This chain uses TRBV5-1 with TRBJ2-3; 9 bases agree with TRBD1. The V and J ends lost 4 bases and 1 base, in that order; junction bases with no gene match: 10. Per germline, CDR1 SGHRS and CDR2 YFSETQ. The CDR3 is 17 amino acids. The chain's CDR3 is CASSGLQGALGTDTQYF. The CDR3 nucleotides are TGCGCCAGCAGCGGATTACAGGGGGCGCTCGGCACAGATACGCAGTATTTT.

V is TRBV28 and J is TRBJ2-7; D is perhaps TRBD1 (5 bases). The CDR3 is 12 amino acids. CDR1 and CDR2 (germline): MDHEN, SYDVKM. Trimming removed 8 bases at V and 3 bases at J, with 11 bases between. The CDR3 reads CASRRQNYEQYF. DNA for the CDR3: TGTGCCAGCCGGAGACAGAACTACGAGCAGTACTTC.

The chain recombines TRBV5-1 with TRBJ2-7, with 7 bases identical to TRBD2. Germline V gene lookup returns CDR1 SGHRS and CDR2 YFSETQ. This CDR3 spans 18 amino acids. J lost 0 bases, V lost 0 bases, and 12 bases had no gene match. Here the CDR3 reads CASSLGSSASGLSYEQYF. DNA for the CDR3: TGCGCCAGCAGCTTGGGGTCTTCGGCTAGCGGTCTCTCCTACGAGCAGTACTTC.

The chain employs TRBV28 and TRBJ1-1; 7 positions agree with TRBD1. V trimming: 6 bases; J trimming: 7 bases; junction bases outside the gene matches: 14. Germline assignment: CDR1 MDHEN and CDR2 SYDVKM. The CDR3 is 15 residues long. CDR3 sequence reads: CASSAWTGTYLEAFF. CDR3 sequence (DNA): TGTGCCAGCAGCGCATGGACAGGCACCTACCTTGAAGCTTTCTTT.

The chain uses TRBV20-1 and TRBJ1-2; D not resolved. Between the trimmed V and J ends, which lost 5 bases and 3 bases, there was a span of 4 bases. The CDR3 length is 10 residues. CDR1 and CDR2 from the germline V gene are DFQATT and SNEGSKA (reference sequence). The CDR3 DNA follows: TGCAGTGCTCCCTACTATGGCTACACCTTC. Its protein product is CSAPYYGYTF.

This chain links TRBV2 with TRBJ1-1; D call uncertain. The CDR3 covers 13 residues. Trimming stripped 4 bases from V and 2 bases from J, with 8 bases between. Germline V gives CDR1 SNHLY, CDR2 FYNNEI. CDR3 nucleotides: TGTGCCAGCAGTGTCTTGGAAAACACTGAAGCTTTCTTT. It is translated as CASSVLENTEAFF.

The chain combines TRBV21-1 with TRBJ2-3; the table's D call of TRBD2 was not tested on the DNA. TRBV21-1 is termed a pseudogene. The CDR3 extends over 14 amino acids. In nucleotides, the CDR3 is TGTGCCAGCAGCAAGCCGGTCACCGGAGATACGCAGTATTTT. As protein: CASSKPVTGDTQYF.

The CDR3 spells CASSQGQGAALNQPQHF. CDR3 DNA sequence: TGCGCCAGCAGCCAAGGGCAGGGGGCCGCCCTCAATCAGCCCCAGCATTTT. J is TRBJ1-5 and V is TRBV4-1; 8 bases line up with TRBD1. This CDR3 region has 17 residues. The germline V gene encodes CDR1 MGHRA and CDR2 YSYEKL. Trimming cost V 1 base and J 3 bases; bases outside gene matches: 8.

In nucleotides, the CDR3 is TGTGCCAGCTCACCACAGGCGGGTCGAACAGATACGCAGTATTTT. It is translated as CASSPQAGRTDTQYF. The chain uses TRBV18 and TRBJ2-3; D is perhaps TRBD2 (5 bases). The CDR3 contains 15 residues. The V gene lost 1 base and the J gene lost 3 bases, with 11 bases spanning the gap. The germline V gene encodes CDR1 KGHSH and CDR2 LQKENI.

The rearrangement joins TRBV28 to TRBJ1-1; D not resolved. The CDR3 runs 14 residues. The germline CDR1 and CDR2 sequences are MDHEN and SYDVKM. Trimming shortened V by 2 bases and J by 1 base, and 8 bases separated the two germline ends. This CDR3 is CASSLTQKNTEAFF. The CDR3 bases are TGTGCCAGCAGTTTAACACAGAAGAACACTGAAGCTTTCTTT.

CDR3 in DNA: TGTGCCAGCAGCTTGGCGGCAGGGATCAATCAGCCCCAGCATTTT. Translation: CASSLAAGINQPQHF. This rearrangement joins TRBV7-2 to TRBJ1-5; D is possibly TRBD1 (5 bases). Per germline, CDR1 SGHTA and CDR2 FQGNSA. With 3 bases removed from V and 3 bases from J, the gap between germline ends came to 12 bases. This CDR3 comprises 15 residues.

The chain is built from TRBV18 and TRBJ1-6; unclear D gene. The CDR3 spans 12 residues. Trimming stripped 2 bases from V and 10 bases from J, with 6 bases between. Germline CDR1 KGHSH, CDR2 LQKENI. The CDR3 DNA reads TGTGCCAGCTCACCAGATCAATCACCCCTCCACTTT. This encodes CASSPDQSPLHF.

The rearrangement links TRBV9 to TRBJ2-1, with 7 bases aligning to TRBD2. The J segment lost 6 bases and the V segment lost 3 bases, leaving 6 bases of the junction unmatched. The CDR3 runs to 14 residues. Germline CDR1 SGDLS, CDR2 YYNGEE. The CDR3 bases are TGTGCCAGCAGCGCCCAGACTAGCCTCAATGAGCAGTTCTTC. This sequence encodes CASSAQTSLNEQFF. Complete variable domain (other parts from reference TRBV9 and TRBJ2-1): DSGVTQTPKHLITATGQRVTLRCSPRSGDLSVYWYQQSLDQGLQFLIQYYNGEERAKGNILERFSAQQFPDLHSELNLSSLELGDSALYFCASSAQTSLNEQFFGPGTRLTVL.

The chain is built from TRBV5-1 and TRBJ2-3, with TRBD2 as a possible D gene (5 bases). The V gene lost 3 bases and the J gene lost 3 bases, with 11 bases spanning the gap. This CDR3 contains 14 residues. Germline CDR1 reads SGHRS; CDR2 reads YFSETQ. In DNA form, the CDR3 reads TGCGCCAGCAGCTCCCAGAGGGCGACAGATACGCAGTATTTT. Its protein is CASSSQRATDTQYF.

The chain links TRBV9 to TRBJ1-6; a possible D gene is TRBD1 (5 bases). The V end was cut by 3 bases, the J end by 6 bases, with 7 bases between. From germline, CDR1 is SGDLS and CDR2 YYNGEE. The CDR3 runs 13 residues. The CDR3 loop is CASSAGGNSPLHF. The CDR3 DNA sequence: TGTGCCAGCAGCGCTGGGGGTAATTCACCCCTCCACTTT.

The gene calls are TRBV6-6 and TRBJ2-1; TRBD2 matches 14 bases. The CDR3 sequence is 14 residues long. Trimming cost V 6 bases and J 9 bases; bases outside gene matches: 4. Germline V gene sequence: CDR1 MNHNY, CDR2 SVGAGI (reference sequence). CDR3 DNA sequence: TGTGCCAGCAGCGGGACTAGCGGGAGTATTGAGCAGTTCTTC. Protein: CASSGTSGSIEQFF.

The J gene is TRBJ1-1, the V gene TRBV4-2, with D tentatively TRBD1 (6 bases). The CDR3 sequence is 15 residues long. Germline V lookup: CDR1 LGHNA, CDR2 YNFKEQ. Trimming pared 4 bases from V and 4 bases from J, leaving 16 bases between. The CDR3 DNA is TGTGCCAGCAGCCCCGGACAGTTCGTAGGCACTGAAGCTTTCTTT. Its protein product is CASSPGQFVGTEAFF.

DNA of the CDR3: TGTGCCAGCAGCTACAGTGGGTCAGGGTTTGGGGAGACCCAGTACTTC. Translating it yields CASSYSGSGFGETQYF. This chain joins TRBV6-5 and TRBJ2-5, with D possibly matching TRBD1 (5 bases). Germline CDR1 reads MNHEY; CDR2 reads SVGAGI. The CDR3 contains 16 residues. V was clipped by 6 bases and J by 5 bases, with 22 bases between them.

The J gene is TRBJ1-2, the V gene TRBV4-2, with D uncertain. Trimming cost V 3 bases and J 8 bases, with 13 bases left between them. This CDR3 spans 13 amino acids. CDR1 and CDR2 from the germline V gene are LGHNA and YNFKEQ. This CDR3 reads CASSHETSGGYTF. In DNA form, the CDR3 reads TGTGCCAGCAGCCACGAGACAAGTGGGGGCTACACCTTC.

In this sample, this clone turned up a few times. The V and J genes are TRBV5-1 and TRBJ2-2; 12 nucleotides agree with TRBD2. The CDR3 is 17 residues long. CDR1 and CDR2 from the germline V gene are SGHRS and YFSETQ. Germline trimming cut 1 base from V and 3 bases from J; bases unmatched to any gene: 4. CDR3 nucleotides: TGCGCCAGCAGCTTGCTAGCGGGAGGGCCCCACACCGGGGAGCTGTTTTTT. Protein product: CASSLLAGGPHTGELFF.

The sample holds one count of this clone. Here the CDR3 DNA reads TGTGCCATCAGTGAGAACAGGGTCGGTAATTCACCCCTCCACTTT. It encodes CAISENRVGNSPLHF. V is TRBV10-3 and J is TRBJ1-6; a possible D gene is TRBD1 (6 bases). The CDR3 has 15 amino acids. V shed 2 bases and J shed 6 bases, with 11 bases lying between them. Germline values: CDR1 ENHRY, CDR2 SYGVKD.

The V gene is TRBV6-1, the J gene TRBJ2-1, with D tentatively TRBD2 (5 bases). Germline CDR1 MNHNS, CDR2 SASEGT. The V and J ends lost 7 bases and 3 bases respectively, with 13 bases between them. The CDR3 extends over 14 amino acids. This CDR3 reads CASNLGGIYNEQFF. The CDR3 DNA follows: TGTGCCAGCAATCTCGGAGGAATCTACAATGAGCAGTTCTTC.

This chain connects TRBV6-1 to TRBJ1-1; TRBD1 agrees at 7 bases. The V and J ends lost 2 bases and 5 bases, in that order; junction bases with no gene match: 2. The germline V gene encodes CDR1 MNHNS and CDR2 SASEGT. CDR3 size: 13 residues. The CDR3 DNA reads TGTGCCAGCAGTGAAACAGGGGAAACTGAAGCTTTCTTT. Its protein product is CASSETGETEAFF.